The 19 T cell receptor beta chains below were found in one sample sequenced in a study of patients and donors after allogeneic stem cell transplantation. Each CDR3 protein is one row after TCRdb ran MiXCR on the RT-PCR reads. This sample carries under 200,000 distinct CDR3 sequences, roughly 31% of them seen once, and the ten largest clones take roughly 3.2%. Sequenced sample: blood, either unsorted or a sorted T cell fraction (not recorded which). The source is a human donor who was either an allogeneic HSCT recipient or a stem cell or donor lymphocyte infusion donor (not recorded which). It is not recorded whose cells these are; they may come from a transplant donor.

The chain employs TRBV12-3 or TRBV12-4 and TRBJ2-1; D call uncertain. Trimming pared 3 bases from V and 8 bases from J, leaving 8 bases between. This CDR3 is 12 amino acids long. CDR3 nucleotides: TGTGCCAGCAGTTTTTACGCGGATGAGCAGTTCTTC. The encoded protein is CASSFYADEQFF.

The J gene is TRBJ2-3, the V gene TRBV20-1, with a possible D match to TRBD2 (6 bases). The CDR3 totals 16 residues. CDR1 and CDR2 from the germline V gene are DFQATT and SNEGSKA (reference sequence). The V end lost 0 bases, the J end lost 6 bases, and 19 bases lay between the germline ends. The CDR3 sequence is CSAREPHRDLGDTQYF. In DNA form, the CDR3 reads TGCAGTGCTAGAGAGCCGCACCGGGACTTAGGCGATACGCAGTATTTT.

This clonotype was seen ten or more times. Here the CDR3 DNA reads TGCGCCAGCAGCTTGGAGCGGCCTTCAAGTGGGTCACCCCTCCACTTT. Its protein is CASSLERPSSGSPLHF. The genes are TRBV5-1 and TRBJ1-6; D ambiguous. Deletions cut 0 bases from V and 10 bases from J, with 17 bases between. The CDR3 is made up of 16 amino acids. Germline CDR1 SGHRS, CDR2 YFSETQ.

This clonotype has a count of ten or more. CDR3 in DNA: TGTGCCAGCAGCTCAACAGGGGGTTCGAACACTGAAGCTTTCTTT. This translates into CASSSTGGSNTEAFF. The chain uses TRBV5-6 and TRBJ1-1, with 8 bases that match TRBD1. V shed 3 bases and J 1 base; nucleotides not matched to a gene: 5. CDR1 is SGHDT and CDR2 is YYEEEE in the germline V gene. The CDR3 spans 15 residues.

This clonotype was seen only a few times. The V gene is TRBV5-1, the J gene TRBJ2-1; 13 bases agree with TRBD2. Trimming removed 4 bases from V and 10 bases from J; junction bases left unmatched: 14. The CDR3 length is 17 residues. The germline V gene has CDR1 SGHRS and CDR2 YFSETQ. The CDR3 loop reads CASSTTILAGGPGEQFF. CDR3 coding DNA: TGCGCCAGCAGCACGACTATACTAGCGGGAGGGCCTGGGGAGCAGTTCTTC.

The gene calls are TRBV21-1 and TRBJ2-1; the table's D call TRBD1 went unverified against the DNA. TRBV21-1 is reported as a pseudogene. This CDR3 is built from 16 residues. In DNA form, the CDR3 reads TGTGCCAGCAGCAAAACAGGAGCAGGGGGCTCGGATGAGCAGTTCTTC. Protein sequence: CASSKTGAGGSDEQFF.

The V gene is TRBV28, the J gene TRBJ2-7; D is uncertain. Trimming removed 10 bases at V and 2 bases at J, with 18 bases between. Germline CDR1 reads MDHEN; CDR2 reads SYDVKM. The CDR3 spans 14 residues. The CDR3 DNA is TGTGCCAACCCGATAGAAAATCGTCCCTACGAGCAGTACTTC. This codes for CANPIENRPYEQYF.

The sample holds a few counts of this clonotype. The genes are TRBV6-2 or TRBV6-3 and TRBJ2-7, with D perhaps assigned TRBD1 or TRBD2 (5 bases each). The length of the CDR3 is 15 residues. Germline V gene sequence: CDR1 MNHEY, CDR2 SVGEGT. Trimming stripped 6 bases from V and 0 bases from J, with 15 bases between. CDR3 residues: CASRDPGLHSYEQYF. DNA for the CDR3: TGTGCCAGCAGAGACCCGGGGCTCCACTCCTACGAGCAGTACTTC.

The CDR3: CASSAQGARNTGELFF. CDR3 sequence (DNA): TGTGCCAGCAGTGCCCAAGGGGCCCGAAACACCGGGGAGCTGTTTTTT. The chain links TRBV2 to TRBJ2-2, with D maybe TRBD1 (5 bases). The CDR3 consists of 16 residues. Germline V lookup: CDR1 SNHLY, CDR2 FYNNEI. V shed 4 bases and J shed 2 bases, with 14 bases lying between them.

The chain links TRBV7-9 to TRBJ2-7, with 8 bases matching TRBD2. This CDR3 comprises 15 residues. From germline, CDR1 is SEHNR and CDR2 FQNEAQ (reference sequence). The J segment lost 3 bases and the V segment lost 2 bases, leaving 6 bases of the junction unmatched. CDR3 loop: CASSLPGGPGYEQYF. The CDR3 DNA follows: TGTGCCAGCAGCTTACCGGGAGGGCCCGGCTACGAGCAGTACTTC.

This clonotype was detected ten times or more. CDR3 bases: TGTGCCAGCAGCCCTGATAGCACAGATACGCAGTATTTT. Translation gives CASSPDSTDTQYF. This chain joins TRBV9 and TRBJ2-3; D unresolved. CDR3 size: 13 residues. The germline V gene has CDR1 SGDLS and CDR2 YYNGEE. The V gene lost 4 bases and the J gene lost 0 bases, with 6 bases spanning the gap.

The chain combines TRBV7-9 with TRBJ1-5; D possibly corresponds to TRBD1 (5 bases). The CDR3 runs 15 residues. Germline assignment: CDR1 SEHNR and CDR2 FQNEAQ (reference sequence). The V end lost 0 bases, the J end lost 5 bases, and 11 bases lay between the germline ends. The CDR3 region has the DNA TGTGCCAGCAGCTTAGCGGGGCAGGCCGATCAGCCCCAGCATTTT. Residues: CASSLAGQADQPQHF.

The V and J genes are TRBV6-2 or TRBV6-3 and TRBJ2-1; 7 bases are a match to TRBD2. Trimming removed 0 bases from V and 8 bases from J; junction bases left unmatched: 10. The length of the CDR3 is 16 residues. Per germline, CDR1 MNHEY and CDR2 SVGEGT. The CDR3 spells CASSYSVAEGGYEQFF. The CDR3 coding sequence is TGTGCCAGCAGTTACTCAGTAGCCGAGGGAGGGTATGAGCAGTTCTTC.

This clonotype was counted many times. This sequence joins TRBV27 and TRBJ1-6; D is unclear. This CDR3 has 13 amino acids. The V and J ends lost 8 bases and 5 bases respectively, with 10 bases between them. CDR1 and CDR2 from the germline V gene are MNHEY and SMNVEV (reference sequence). CDR3 amino acids: CASRGVNNSPLHF. In nucleotides, the CDR3 is TGTGCCAGCCGCGGGGTCAATAATTCACCCCTCCACTTT.

The chain uses TRBV10-3 and TRBJ2-1, with 7 nucleotides matching TRBD1. The V gene end was trimmed by 6 bases and the J gene end by 5 bases; junction bases not matched to a gene: 1. Germline V CDR1 and CDR2: ENHRY, SYGVKD. The length of the CDR3 is 12 residues. This chain's CDR3 is CAIRDRDNEQFF. The CDR3 nucleotides are TGTGCCATCAGAGACAGGGACAATGAGCAGTTCTTC.

The rearrangement joins TRBV20-1 to TRBJ2-7; 7 bases agree with TRBD2. J was trimmed by 4 bases and V by 4 bases; bases with no gene match: 4. The germline V gene has CDR1 DFQATT and CDR2 SNEGSKA (reference sequence). This CDR3 is built from 12 residues. CDR3 coding DNA: TGCAGTGCTACCAGCGGGACTTACGAGCAGTACTTC. Encoded protein: CSATSGTYEQYF.

This clonotype occurred a few times. The V and J genes are TRBV21-1 and TRBJ2-5; the table's D call, TRBD1, has no DNA check behind it. TRBV21-1 is given as a pseudogene. CDR3 length: 17 amino acids. CDR3: CASSKVSTGPYQETQYF. CDR3 nucleotide sequence: TGTGCCAGCAGCAAAGTTTCGACAGGACCCTACCAAGAGACCCAGTACTTC.

This clonotype was seen only a few times. CDR3 in amino acids: CATQGAVNTGELFF. CDR3 nucleotides: TGTGCCACCCAGGGGGCGGTGAACACCGGGGAGCTGTTTTTT. The chain combines TRBV24-1 with TRBJ2-2, with 8 bases that match TRBD1. This CDR3 is built from 14 residues. Germline CDR1 is KGHDR and CDR2 is SFDVKD. V lost 9 bases and J lost 1; bases outside the gene matches: 3.

The gene calls are TRBV24-1 and TRBJ2-1, with D perhaps matching TRBD2 (6 bases). Trimming took off 8 bases at V and 8 bases at J, with 21 bases between the two ends. Germline V gene lookup returns CDR1 KGHDR and CDR2 SFDVKD. The CDR3 has 15 amino acids. Here the CDR3 reads CATTLGGTAGDEQFF. In nucleotides, the CDR3 is TGTGCCACCACCCTCGGCGGGACGGCTGGGGATGAGCAGTTCTTC.